These T cell receptor beta chains were read from a single sample in a study of shared clonotypes between healthy human individuals. Profiled with immunoSEQ multiplex PCR; TCRdb holds only in-frame clones, not every one. Of millions of clones in the sample, 80% to 95% are singletons; the top ten hold roughly 0.36%. The sample comprised naive CD4+ T cells from PBMCs. All receptors come from a young man in good health. Some clones in this sample may be carry-over from other donors' samples. The CDR3 runs from the conserved cysteine through the conserved F or W. D genes are given only for firm matches. Size values are once, few and many counts, or a class for expanded clones, and some rows have none.

TRBJ1-2 | TRBD1 | TRBV9 | - | 14 | CASSSTGAGYGYTF | TGTGCCAGCAGCTCAACAGGGGCTGGGTATGGCTACACCTTC
TRBJ1-2 | - | TRBV27 | - | 13 | CASSLNRAYGYTF | TGTGCCAGCAGTTTAAACAGGGCATATGGCTACACCTTC
TRBJ1-2 | - | TRBV29-1 | - | 14 | CSDRGLSFGYGYTF | TGCAGCGATCGGGGCCTCTCGTTCGGCTATGGCTACACCTTC
TRBJ2-6 | - | TRBV5-8 | - | 15 | CASSFHETGANVLTF | TGTGCCAGCAGCTTCCATGAAACTGGGGCCAACGTCCTGACTTTC
TRBJ1-4 | - | TRBV6-6 | few | 13 | CASSTNSNEKLFF | TGTGCCAGCAGCACTAACAGTAACGAAAAACTGTTTTTT
TRBJ1-4 | - | TRBV14 | - | 14 | CASSQASTRTKLFF | TGTGCCAGCAGCCAAGCCTCAACTAGGACAAAACTGTTTTTT
TRBJ2-1 | TRBD2 | TRBV25-1 | - | 15 | CASSVRGGSSNEQFF | TGTGCCAGCAGTGTTCGGGGGGGGTCCAGCAATGAGCAGTTCTTC
TRBJ1-5 | - | TRBV16 | once | 13 | CASSNLGGQPQHF | TGTGCCAGCAGCAACCTGGGGGGGCAGCCCCAGCATTTT
TRBJ2-2 | TRBD1 | TRBV7-2 | - | 16 | CASSLGGTGGSGELFF | TGTGCCAGCAGCTTAGGCGGGACAGGGGGCTCCGGGGAGCTGTTTTTT
TRBJ2-7 | TRBD2 | TRBV6-1 | once | 15 | CASTRLAGAPYEQYF | TGTGCCAGCACTCGACTAGCGGGAGCCCCCTACGAGCAGTACTTC
TRBJ1-5 | - | TRBV29-1 | once | 14 | CSVLGGDINQPQHF | TGCAGCGTCCTGGGGGGGGACATAAATCAGCCCCAGCATTTT
TRBJ1-5 | - | TRBV7-5 | once | 15 | CVRSLALGRHQPQHF | TGTGTCAGAAGCTTAGCCCTGGGGAGGCATCAGCCCCAGCATTTT
TRBJ2-7 | - | TRBV5-4 | - | 14 | CASSRDQGEYEQYF | TGTGCCAGCAGCCGTGACCAGGGCGAATACGAGCAGTACTTC
TRBJ2-6 | - | TRBV5-1 | - | 15 | CASSLVGTGANVLTF | TGCGCCAGCAGCTTGGTCGGGACTGGGGCCAACGTCCTGACTTTC